This T cell receptor beta chain emerged from a study of T cell changes during pregnancy in multiple sclerosis. TCRdb's table, derived via immunoSEQ multiplex PCR, lists solely in-frame clones and lacks some. The table lists 100,000 or so clones, 91% of them singletons, with 2.5% to 4% in the top ten. The CDR3 is made up of 13 amino acids. CDR1 and CDR2 (germline): SEHNR, FQNEAQ (reference sequence). Trimming cost V 8 bases and J 1 base, with 8 bases left between them. V is TRBV7-9 and J is TRBJ1-4, with unresolved D. The TCR sequence derives from a female donor with multiple sclerosis, enrolled in a pregnancy study. This material consisted of peripheral blood, taken in the second trimester of pregnancy. The CDR3, as DNA: TGTGCCAGCGGCGAGGTAACTAATGAAAAACTGTTTTTT. It codes for CASGEVTNEKLFF.